The 29 T cell receptor beta chains given below trace back to one sample, sequenced in a study of blood T cell repertoires in COVID-19. Clones were read by immunoSEQ multiplex PCR, and TCRdb kept only the in-frame ones, dropping some. The table has some 200,000 clones, 70% to 90% seen once. The sequenced material came from peripheral blood. These receptor sequences come from a woman aged 55-70 years with COVID-19, enrolled during active disease.

The rearrangement joins TRBV18 to TRBJ2-7; 7 positions agree with TRBD1. From germline, CDR1 is KGHSH and CDR2 LQKENI. CDR3 size: 14 residues. Trimming cost V 6 bases and J 6 bases; bases outside gene matches: 11. The CDR3 nucleotides are TGTGCCAGCTCCCACGACAGGGCTATCACCGAGCAGTACTTC. This sequence encodes CASSHDRAITEQYF.

The chain recombines TRBV30 with TRBJ1-6; D is undetermined. In germline, CDR1 is GTSNPN, CDR2 SVGIG (reference sequence). With 3 bases removed from V and 4 bases from J, the gap between germline ends came to 4 bases. This CDR3 has 12 amino acids. The CDR3 DNA follows: TGTGCCTGGAGCGAGTATAATTCACCCCTCCACTTT. This translates into CAWSEYNSPLHF.

V usage is TRBV4-3 and J usage is TRBJ2-5; 13 nucleotides agree with TRBD2. V gave up 2 bases and J gave up 7 bases; unmatched junction bases: 4. Germline V gene sequence: CDR1 LGHNA, CDR2 YSLEER. This CDR3 has 15 residues. DNA of the CDR3: TGCGCCAGCAGCCAATGGACTAGCGGGAGTGGGACCCAGTACTTC. Encoded protein: CASSQWTSGSGTQYF.

The J gene is TRBJ1-4, the V gene TRBV7-9; 7 positions match TRBD1. The CDR3 consists of 16 residues. The ends lost 2 bases at V and 8 bases at J; junction bases unmatched: 11. Germline values: CDR1 SEHNR, CDR2 FQNEAQ (reference sequence). The CDR3 DNA sequence: TGTGCCAGCAGCTTACGGCCAACAGGGGACGGAGAAAAACTGTTTTTT. Translating gives CASSLRPTGDGEKLFF.

The rearrangement joins TRBV7-8 to TRBJ2-3, with 8 bases aligning to TRBD2. This CDR3 has 16 amino acids. Germline CDR1 is SGHVS and CDR2 is FQNEAQ. The ends lost 2 bases at V and 6 bases at J; junction bases unmatched: 10. The CDR3: CASSLLLADLGDTQYF. The CDR3 DNA follows: TGTGCCAGCAGCTTATTACTAGCGGATCTTGGGGATACGCAGTATTTT. Complete variable domain (other parts from reference TRBV7-8 and TRBJ2-3): GAGVSQSPRYKVAKRGQDVALRCDPISGHVSLFWYQQALGQGPEFLTYFQNEAQLDKSGLPSDRFFAERPEGSVSTLKIQRTQQEDSAVYLCASSLLLADLGDTQYFGPGTRLTVL.

The V call is TRBV5-1, the J call TRBJ2-7; 8 nucleotides align to TRBD2. Germline loops: CDR1 SGHRS, CDR2 YFSETQ. Losses at the gene ends were 4 bases for V and 4 bases for J; bases not matched to a gene: 10. This CDR3 contains 15 residues. The DNA for the CDR3 is TGCGCCAGCAGCCCGGGAGGGGTCAGGGGATACGAGCAGTACTTC. Translating it yields CASSPGGVRGYEQYF.

The chain has TRBV5-1 and TRBJ2-6; 9 nucleotides agree with TRBD1. With V trimmed by 3 bases and J by 3 bases, 7 bases remained unmatched. Germline CDR1 reads SGHRS; CDR2 reads YFSETQ. This CDR3 has 17 residues. The CDR3 spells CASSSGQGFGGANVLTF. Here the CDR3 DNA reads TGCGCCAGCAGCTCGGGACAGGGATTCGGTGGGGCCAACGTCCTGACTTTC.

The chain uses TRBV7-2 and TRBJ2-3; perhaps TRBD1 as D (6 bases). This CDR3 has 14 residues. Trimming removed 3 bases from V and 4 bases from J, with 11 bases in between. Germline V lookup: CDR1 SGHTA, CDR2 FQGNSA. This CDR3 is CASSFSRGADTQYF. CDR3 coding DNA: TGTGCCAGCAGCTTCAGCAGGGGTGCAGATACGCAGTATTTT. Supplemented by reference TRBV7-2 and TRBJ2-3, the full variable domain reads GAGVSQSPSNKVTEKGKDVELRCDPISGHTALYWYRQSLGQGLEFLIYFQGNSAPDKSGLPSDRFSAERTGGSVSTLTIQRTQQEDSAVYLCASSFSRGADTQYFGPGTRLTVL.

This chain connects TRBV6-2 or TRBV6-3 to TRBJ1-2, with 7 positions matching TRBD1. V lost 0 bases, J lost 9 bases, and 4 bases stayed unmatched. The germline gives CDR1 MNHEY, CDR2 SVGEGT. The CDR3 extends over 13 amino acids. The CDR3 loop is CASSYSGQRSYTF. As DNA, the CDR3 is TGTGCCAGCAGTTACTCGGGACAGAGGAGCTACACCTTC.

This chain connects TRBV29-1 to TRBJ1-2, with 9 nucleotides matching TRBD1. This CDR3 contains 12 residues. V lost 6 bases to trimming and J lost 8 bases; unmatched junction nucleotides: 7. The germline V gene encodes CDR1 SQVTM and CDR2 ANQGSEA. CDR3 sequence: CSVGTGSDGYTF. The CDR3 nucleotides read TGCAGCGTAGGGACAGGGTCCGACGGCTACACCTTC.

The V call is TRBV12-5, the J call TRBJ2-7, with 10 bases that match TRBD2. Germline values: CDR1 LGHNT, CDR2 FRNRAP. The CDR3 spans 16 residues. After removal of 4 bases from V and 2 bases from J, the junction contained 8 bases not matched to a gene. The CDR3 region is CASGSSSGRATYEQYF. The CDR3 coding sequence is TGTGCTAGTGGTTCCTCCAGCGGGAGGGCCACCTACGAGCAGTACTTC.

The chain is built from TRBV11-2 and TRBJ2-5, with 12 bases matching TRBD1. The CDR3 is 16 amino acids. Germline-derived CDR1 and CDR2 are SGHAT and FQNNGV. The V and J ends lost 6 bases and 5 bases, in that order; junction bases with no gene match: 10. CDR3 DNA sequence: TGTGCCAGCAGACGGCCGGGACAGGGGGCGAGGGAGACCCAGTACTTC. It codes for CASRRPGQGARETQYF.

This clone occurred once. CDR3 sequence: CASRNRDNPSYEQYF. The CDR3 DNA reads as TGTGCCAGCAGGAACCGGGACAACCCCTCCTACGAGCAGTACTTC. This chain uses TRBV7-6 with TRBJ2-7; maybe TRBD1 (6 bases). The CDR3 sequence is 15 residues long. Germline lookup yields CDR1 SGHVS and CDR2 FNYEAQ. The V end was cut by 6 bases, the J end by 0 bases, with 15 bases between.

The V and J genes are TRBV12-3 or TRBV12-4 and TRBJ1-2; D is uncertain. The CDR3 loop spans 12 amino acids. Trimming left V 8 bases short and J 4 bases short, with 11 bases between. The CDR3 coding sequence is TGTGCCAGCGGAGTCAGCTTCTATGGCTACACCTTC. Its translation is CASGVSFYGYTF.

This clone was seen a handful of times. The chain couples TRBV10-2 to TRBJ1-1; D is ambiguous. This CDR3 has 12 residues. CDR1 is WSHSY and CDR2 is SAAADI in the germline V gene. With 8 bases removed from V and 7 bases from J, the gap between germline ends came to 14 bases. CDR3 sequence (DNA): TGCGCCAGCGCCGCACCGGGAGGTGAAGCTTTCTTT. It translates to CASAAPGGEAFF.

The chain joins TRBV5-5 to TRBJ2-5, with D possibly matching TRBD1 (6 bases). The V gene lost 0 bases and the J gene lost 4 bases, with 10 bases spanning the gap. The CDR3 loop spans 14 amino acids. The germline V gene encodes CDR1 SGHKS and CDR2 YYEKEE (reference sequence). CDR3 coding DNA: TGTGCCAGCAGCTTGGTTACAGGGCGAGAGACCCAGTACTTC. It is translated as CASSLVTGRETQYF. Filled out from reference TRBV5-5 and TRBJ2-5, the complete variable domain reads DAGVTQSPTHLIKTRGQQVTLRCSPISGHKSVSWYQQVLGQGPQFIFQYYEKEERGRGNFPDRFSARQFPNYSSELNVNALLLGDSALYLCASSLVTGRETQYFGPGTRLLVL.

This clone was recorded only once. The gene calls are TRBV6-5 and TRBJ1-2, with a tentative D call TRBD1 (5 bases). The CDR3 is 15 amino acids. Germline V gene sequence: CDR1 MNHEY, CDR2 SVGAGI. V lost 10 bases and J lost 2, with 20 bases in between. CDR3 sequence reads: CATLLGQELNYGYTF. As DNA, the CDR3 is TGTGCCACACTTCTGGGGCAGGAGCTGAACTATGGCTACACCTTC.

The genes are TRBV28 and TRBJ1-1, with TRBD1 matching 10 bases. Trimming removed 2 bases from V and 6 bases from J; junction bases left unmatched: 3. Germline CDR1 reads MDHEN; CDR2 reads SYDVKM. This CDR3 comprises 14 residues. The CDR3 is CASSLAGQGSEAFF. CDR3 nucleotides: TGTGCCAGCAGTTTAGCGGGACAGGGGTCTGAAGCTTTCTTT.

The chain employs TRBV28 and TRBJ1-2, with 8 positions matching TRBD1. V lost 3 bases and J lost 4; bases outside the gene matches: 4. Germline V lookup: CDR1 MDHEN, CDR2 SYDVKM. The CDR3 is 14 residues long. CDR3 bases: TGTGCCAGCAGTTTCAGGGGGCGGCCCTATGGCTACACCTTC. Its protein product is CASSFRGRPYGYTF.

In this sample, this clone turned up once. The gene calls are TRBV5-5 and TRBJ1-6, with D unclear. V was pared by 8 bases and J by 8 bases, with 17 bases between. Germline V gene sequence: CDR1 SGHKS, CDR2 YYEKEE (reference sequence). CDR3 length: 14 residues. The CDR3 DNA reads as TGTGCCAGTAGACCGGGTCCGACCCATTCACCCCTCCACTTT. It is translated as CASRPGPTHSPLHF. Full variable domain (remainder filled in from reference TRBV5-5 and TRBJ1-6): DAGVTQSPTHLIKTRGQQVTLRCSPISGHKSVSWYQQVLGQGPQFIFQYYEKEERGRGNFPDRFSARQFPNYSSELNVNALLLGDSALYLCASRPGPTHSPLHFGNGTRLTVT.

V gene TRBV4-1 combines with J gene TRBJ2-7, with D perhaps TRBD1 (6 bases). Germline V CDR1 and CDR2: MGHRA, YSYEKL. Trimming took 1 base from V and 0 from J, leaving 10 bases between them. This CDR3 contains 15 residues. CDR3 nucleotides: TGCGCCAGCAGCCAAGGGACAGATAGCTCCTACGAGCAGTACTTC. Its protein is CASSQGTDSSYEQYF.

The rearrangement links TRBV30 to TRBJ1-1; TRBD1 agrees at 9 bases. Germline CDR1 reads GTSNPN; CDR2 reads SVGIG (reference sequence). This CDR3 is 16 amino acids long. V shed 0 bases and J 5 bases; nucleotides not matched to a gene: 10. The CDR3 region has the DNA TGTGCCTGGAGTGTATTCTTTGGACAGGGGAGGACTGAAGCTTTCTTT. Translated, it gives CAWSVFFGQGRTEAFF.

The chain carries TRBV6-1 and TRBJ1-2; 10 positions agree with TRBD1. Germline-derived CDR1 and CDR2 are MNHNS and SASEGT. The trim removed 1 base at V and 4 bases at J, leaving 9 bases unmatched. This CDR3 spans 17 amino acids. The CDR3 bases are TGTGCCAGCAGTGAAGAATTTTGGGACAGGGGATTCTATGGCTACACCTTC. Its protein is CASSEEFWDRGFYGYTF.

The V and J genes are TRBV12-3 or TRBV12-4 and TRBJ1-2, with D perhaps matching TRBD1 (5 bases). CDR3 length equals 12 residues. Trimming pared 7 bases from V and 4 bases from J, leaving 10 bases between. The CDR3 here is CASKRGTYGYTF. The CDR3 coding sequence is TGTGCCAGCAAAAGGGGCACCTATGGCTACACCTTC.

The chain couples TRBV11-3 to TRBJ2-1, with D perhaps TRBD2 (5 bases). Germline V CDR1 and CDR2: SGHNT, YENEEA. The length of the CDR3 is 12 residues. V lost 5 bases to trimming and J lost 8 bases, with 10 bases between them. CDR3 in amino acids: CASSPTRDEQFF. As DNA, the CDR3 is TGTGCCAGCAGCCCTACTAGAGATGAGCAGTTCTTC.

This chain links TRBV15 with TRBJ2-5; 14 positions agree with TRBD2. Germline V gene data show CDR1 as LNHNV and CDR2 as YYDKDF (reference sequence). There are 16 residues in the CDR3. V dropped 1 base and J dropped 5; count of bases not matched to a gene: 3. DNA of the CDR3: TGTGCCACCAGCAGAGGACTAGCGGGAGGGCGGGAGACCCAGTACTTC. It encodes CATSRGLAGGRETQYF.

The J gene is TRBJ1-1, the V gene TRBV7-9, with D uncertain. Looked up from germline, CDR1 is SEHNR and CDR2 is FQNEAQ (reference sequence). The CDR3 is 14 residues long. V was clipped by 3 bases and J by 7 bases, with 15 bases between them. In DNA form, the CDR3 reads TGTGCCAGCAGCTTGGACGGACTAACTAGTGAAGCTTTCTTT. Its translation: CASSLDGLTSEAFF. Looking up the rest from reference TRBV7-9 and TRBJ1-1 gives the full variable domain: DTGVSQNPRHKITKRGQNVTFRCDPISEHNRLYWYRQTLGQGPEFLTYFQNEAQLEKSRLLSDRFSAERPKGSFSTLEIQRTEQGDSAMYLCASSLDGLTSEAFFGQGTRLTVV.

This clone occurred once. The rearrangement joins TRBV24-1 to TRBJ2-2; a possible D gene is TRBD1 (6 bases). Trimming left V 2 bases short and J 1 base short, with 10 bases between. In germline, CDR1 is KGHDR, CDR2 SFDVKD. CDR3 size: 16 residues. This CDR3 is CATSDYGTLNTGELFF. The CDR3 DNA follows: TGTGCCACCAGTGATTACGGGACACTGAACACCGGGGAGCTGTTTTTT.

V gene TRBV25-1 combines with J gene TRBJ1-1, with D perhaps matching TRBD1 (5 bases). Germline V gene sequence: CDR1 MGHDK, CDR2 SYGVNS. The V and J ends lost 6 bases and 4 bases respectively, with 12 bases between them. The CDR3 loop spans 13 amino acids. The CDR3 nucleotides read TGTGCCAGCAGCTTAGGGGCGCGCACTGAAGCTTTCTTT. This codes for CASSLGARTEAFF.